This note documents a single T cell receptor (beta chain) sequence. These data come from a study of blood T cell repertoires in COVID-19. The CDR3 has 14 residues. Per germline, CDR1 MDHEN and CDR2 SYDVKM. The trim removed 2 bases at V and 6 bases at J, leaving 6 bases unmatched. Clones were sequenced by immunoSEQ multiplex PCR, and TCRdb holds only the in-frame ones, with some missing. The sample contains about 200,000 clones, around 80% of which appear only once. The V call is TRBV28, the J call TRBJ2-7; TRBD1 agrees at 8 bases. The sample was peripheral blood. The TCR originated in a human donor in a cohort sampled during active COVID-19. Here the CDR3 reads CASSLRQGASEQYF. For the CDR3, the DNA is TGTGCCAGCAGTTTAAGGCAGGGGGCCAGCGAGCAGTACTTC. Drawing the rest from reference TRBV28 and TRBJ2-7, the complete variable domain is DVKVTQSSRYLVKRTGEKVFLECVQDMDHENMFWYRQDPGLGLRLIYFSYDVKMKEKGDIPEGYSVSREKKERFSLILESASTNQTSMYLCASSLRQGASEQYFGPGTRLTVT.